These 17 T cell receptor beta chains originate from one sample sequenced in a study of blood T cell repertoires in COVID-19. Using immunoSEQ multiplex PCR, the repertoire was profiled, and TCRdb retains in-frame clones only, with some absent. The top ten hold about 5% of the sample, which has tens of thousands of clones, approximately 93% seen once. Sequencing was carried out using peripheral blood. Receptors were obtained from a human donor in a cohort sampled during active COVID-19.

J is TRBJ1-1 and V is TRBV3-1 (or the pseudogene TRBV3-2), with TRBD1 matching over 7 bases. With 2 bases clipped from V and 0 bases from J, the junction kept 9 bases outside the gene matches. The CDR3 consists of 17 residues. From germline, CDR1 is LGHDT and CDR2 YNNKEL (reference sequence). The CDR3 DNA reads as TGTGCCAGCAGCCAAAGACTCACAGGGGACTTGAACACTGAAGCTTTCTTT. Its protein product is CASSQRLTGDLNTEAFF.

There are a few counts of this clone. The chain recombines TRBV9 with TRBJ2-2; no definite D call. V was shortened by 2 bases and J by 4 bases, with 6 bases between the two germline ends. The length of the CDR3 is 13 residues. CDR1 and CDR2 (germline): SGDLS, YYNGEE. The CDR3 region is CASSVSSTGELFF. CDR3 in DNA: TGTGCCAGCAGCGTTAGTAGCACCGGGGAGCTGTTTTTT.

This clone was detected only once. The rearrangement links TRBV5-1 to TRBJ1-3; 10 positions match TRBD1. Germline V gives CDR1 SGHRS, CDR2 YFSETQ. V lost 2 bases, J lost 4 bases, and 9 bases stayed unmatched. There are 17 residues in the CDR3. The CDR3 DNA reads TGCGCCAGCAGCTTACCCCTCGGGACAGGGGAAGGAAACACCATATATTTT. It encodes CASSLPLGTGEGNTIYF.

The CDR3 DNA reads TGTGCCAGCAGCCCCTCGACGGGGACTAGCACAGATACGCAGTATTTT. Protein: CASSPSTGTSTDTQYF. V and J are TRBV3-1 (or the pseudogene TRBV3-2) and TRBJ2-3; D might be TRBD2 (6 bases). There are 16 residues in the CDR3. Per germline, CDR1 LGHDT and CDR2 YNNKEL (reference sequence). V lost 4 bases to trimming and J lost 0 bases, with 14 bases between them.

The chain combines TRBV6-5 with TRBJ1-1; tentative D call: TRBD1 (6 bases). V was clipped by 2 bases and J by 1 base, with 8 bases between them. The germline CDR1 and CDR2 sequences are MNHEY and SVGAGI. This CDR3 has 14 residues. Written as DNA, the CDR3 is TGTGCCAGCAGTTACGGGGGGGCGAACACTGAAGCTTTCTTT. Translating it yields CASSYGGANTEAFF.

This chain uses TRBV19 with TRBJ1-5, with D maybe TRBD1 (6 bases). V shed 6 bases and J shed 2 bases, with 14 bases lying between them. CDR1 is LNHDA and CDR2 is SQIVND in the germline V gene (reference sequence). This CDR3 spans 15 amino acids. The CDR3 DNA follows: TGTGCCAGTAGCGTACAGGGATGGGGCAATCAGCCCCAGCATTTT. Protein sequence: CASSVQGWGNQPQHF.

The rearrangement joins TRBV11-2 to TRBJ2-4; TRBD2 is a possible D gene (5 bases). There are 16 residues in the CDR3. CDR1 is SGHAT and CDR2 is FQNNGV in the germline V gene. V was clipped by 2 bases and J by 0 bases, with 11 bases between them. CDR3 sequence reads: CASSLRRALAKNIQYF. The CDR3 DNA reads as TGTGCCAGCAGCTTAAGGCGGGCCCTAGCCAAAAACATTCAGTACTTC.

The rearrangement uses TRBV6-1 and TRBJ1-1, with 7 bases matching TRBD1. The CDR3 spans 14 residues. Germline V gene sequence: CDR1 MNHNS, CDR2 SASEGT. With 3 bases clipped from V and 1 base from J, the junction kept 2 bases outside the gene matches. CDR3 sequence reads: CASSDQGGNTEAFF. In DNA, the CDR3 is TGTGCCAGCAGTGATCAGGGGGGGAACACTGAAGCTTTCTTT.

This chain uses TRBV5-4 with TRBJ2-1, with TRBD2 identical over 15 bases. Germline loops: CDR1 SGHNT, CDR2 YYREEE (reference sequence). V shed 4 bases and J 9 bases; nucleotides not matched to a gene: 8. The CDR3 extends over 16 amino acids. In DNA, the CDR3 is TGTGCCAGCAGCCCGGGACTAGCGGGAGGCCCAAGTGAGCAGTTCTTC. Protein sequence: CASSPGLAGGPSEQFF.

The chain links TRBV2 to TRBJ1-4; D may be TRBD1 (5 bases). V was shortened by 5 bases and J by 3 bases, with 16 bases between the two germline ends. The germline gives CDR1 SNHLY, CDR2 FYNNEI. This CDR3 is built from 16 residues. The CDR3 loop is CASSPSRGSANEKLFF. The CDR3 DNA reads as TGTGCCAGCAGTCCTTCTAGGGGTTCGGCTAATGAAAAACTGTTTTTT.

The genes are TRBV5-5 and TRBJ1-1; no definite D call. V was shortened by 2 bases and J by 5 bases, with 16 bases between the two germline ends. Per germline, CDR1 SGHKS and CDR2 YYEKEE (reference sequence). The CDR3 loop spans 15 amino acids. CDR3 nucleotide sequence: TGTGCCAGCAGCTTTAGGTTAGGCAGCGGGACTGAAGCTTTCTTT. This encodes CASSFRLGSGTEAFF.

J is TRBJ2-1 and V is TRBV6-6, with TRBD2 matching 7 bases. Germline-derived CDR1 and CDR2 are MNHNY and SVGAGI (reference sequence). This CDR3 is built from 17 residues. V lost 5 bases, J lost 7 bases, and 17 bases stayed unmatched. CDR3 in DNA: TGTGCCAGCAGTCTGAGCCCCAGCGGGACTATAGGGAATGAGCAGTTCTTC. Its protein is CASSLSPSGTIGNEQFF.

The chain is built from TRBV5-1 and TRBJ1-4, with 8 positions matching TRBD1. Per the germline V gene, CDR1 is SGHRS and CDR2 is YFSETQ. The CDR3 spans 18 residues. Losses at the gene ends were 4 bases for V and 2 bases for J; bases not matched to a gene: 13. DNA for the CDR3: TGCGCCAGCAGCGGGGTGTCAGGGGGCCTCCCGACTAATGAAAAACTGTTTTTT. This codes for CASSGVSGGLPTNEKLFF.

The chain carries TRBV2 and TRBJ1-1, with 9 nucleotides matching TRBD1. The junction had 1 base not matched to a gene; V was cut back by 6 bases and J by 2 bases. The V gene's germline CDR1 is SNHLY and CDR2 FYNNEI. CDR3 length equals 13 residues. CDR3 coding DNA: TGTGCCAGCAGGGACAGGGGCAACACTGAAGCTTTCTTT. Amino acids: CASRDRGNTEAFF.

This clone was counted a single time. Written as DNA, the CDR3 is TGTGCCAGCAGCTCGTGGACAGCACCAATGAACACTGAAGCTTTCTTT. As protein: CASSSWTAPMNTEAFF. V is TRBV28 and J is TRBJ1-1, with D maybe TRBD1 (6 bases). The CDR3 runs to 16 residues. V lost 6 bases, J lost 0 bases, and 17 bases lay in between. Germline-derived CDR1 and CDR2 are MDHEN and SYDVKM.

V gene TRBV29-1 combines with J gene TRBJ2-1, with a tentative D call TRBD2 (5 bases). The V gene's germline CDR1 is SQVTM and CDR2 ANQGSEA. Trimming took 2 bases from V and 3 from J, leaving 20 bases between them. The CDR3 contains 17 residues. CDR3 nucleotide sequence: TGCAGCGTTGAACCTCCACGGCGCGCGGGCCACTACAATGAGCAGTTCTTC. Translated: CSVEPPRRAGHYNEQFF.

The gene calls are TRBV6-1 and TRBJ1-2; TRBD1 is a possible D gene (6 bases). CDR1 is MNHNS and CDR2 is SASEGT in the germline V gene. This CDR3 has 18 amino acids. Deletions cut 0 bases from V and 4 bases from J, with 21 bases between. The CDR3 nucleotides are TGTGCCAGCAGTGAAGCTACGGGGGGGCTTCCGATGATCTATGGCTACACCTTC. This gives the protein CASSEATGGLPMIYGYTF.